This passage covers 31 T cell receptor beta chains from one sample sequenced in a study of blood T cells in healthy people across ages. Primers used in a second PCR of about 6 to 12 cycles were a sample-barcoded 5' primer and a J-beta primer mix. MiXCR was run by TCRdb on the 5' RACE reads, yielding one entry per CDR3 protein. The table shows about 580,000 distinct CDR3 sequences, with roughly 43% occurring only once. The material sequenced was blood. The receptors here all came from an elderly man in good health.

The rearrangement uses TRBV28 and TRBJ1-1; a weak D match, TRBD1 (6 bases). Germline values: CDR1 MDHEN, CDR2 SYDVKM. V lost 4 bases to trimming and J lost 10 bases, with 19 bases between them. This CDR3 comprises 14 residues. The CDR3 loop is CASSSSGGARIAFF. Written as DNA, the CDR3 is TGTGCCAGCAGTTCCTCGGGGGGGGCGCGTATAGCTTTCTTT.

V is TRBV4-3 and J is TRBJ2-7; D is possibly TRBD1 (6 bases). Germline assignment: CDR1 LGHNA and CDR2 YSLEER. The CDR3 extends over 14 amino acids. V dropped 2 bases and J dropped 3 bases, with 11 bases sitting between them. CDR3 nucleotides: TGCGCCAGCAGCCAAATGCCGGACAGCTACGAGCAGTACTTC. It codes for CASSQMPDSYEQYF.

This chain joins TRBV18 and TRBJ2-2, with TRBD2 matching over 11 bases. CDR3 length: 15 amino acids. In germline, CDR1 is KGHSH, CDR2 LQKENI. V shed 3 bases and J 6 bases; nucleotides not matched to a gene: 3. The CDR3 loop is CASSPGLAVAGELFF. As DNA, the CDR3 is TGTGCCAGCTCACCGGGACTAGCGGTGGCCGGGGAGCTGTTTTTT.

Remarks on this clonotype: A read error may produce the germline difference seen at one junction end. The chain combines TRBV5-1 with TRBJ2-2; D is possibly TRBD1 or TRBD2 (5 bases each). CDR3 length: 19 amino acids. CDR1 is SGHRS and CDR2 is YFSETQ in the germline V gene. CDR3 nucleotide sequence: TGCGCCAACAGCTTGGACTCCAGGCGAAGGGGCCTTAACACCGGGGAGCTGTTTTTT. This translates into CANSLDSRRRGLNTGELFF. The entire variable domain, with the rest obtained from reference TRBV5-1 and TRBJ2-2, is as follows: KAGVTQTPRYLIKTRGQQVTLSCSPISGHRSVSWYQQTPGQGLQFLFEYFSETQRNKGNFPGRFSGRQFSNSRSEMNVSTLELGDSALYLCANSLDSRRRGLNTGELFFGEGSRLTVL.

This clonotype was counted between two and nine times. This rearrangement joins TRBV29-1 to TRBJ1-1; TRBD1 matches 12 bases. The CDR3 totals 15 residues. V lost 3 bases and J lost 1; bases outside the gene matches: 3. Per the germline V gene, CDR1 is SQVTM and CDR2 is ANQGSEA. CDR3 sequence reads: CSVEGQGAGNTEAFF. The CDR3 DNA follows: TGCAGCGTTGAGGGACAGGGGGCTGGGAACACTGAAGCTTTCTTT.

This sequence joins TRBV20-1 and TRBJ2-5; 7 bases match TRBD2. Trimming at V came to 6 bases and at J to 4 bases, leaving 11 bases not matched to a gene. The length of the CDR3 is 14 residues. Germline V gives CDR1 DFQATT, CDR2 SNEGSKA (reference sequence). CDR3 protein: CSASATSVRETQYF. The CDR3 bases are TGCAGTGCGTCGGCTACTAGCGTAAGAGAGACCCAGTACTTC.

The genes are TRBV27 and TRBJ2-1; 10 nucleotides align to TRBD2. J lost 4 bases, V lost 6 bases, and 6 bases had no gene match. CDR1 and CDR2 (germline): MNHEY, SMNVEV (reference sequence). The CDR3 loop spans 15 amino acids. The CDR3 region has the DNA TGTGCCAGCAGCCCAGCGGGAGGGTTATACAATGAGCAGTTCTTC. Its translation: CASSPAGGLYNEQFF.

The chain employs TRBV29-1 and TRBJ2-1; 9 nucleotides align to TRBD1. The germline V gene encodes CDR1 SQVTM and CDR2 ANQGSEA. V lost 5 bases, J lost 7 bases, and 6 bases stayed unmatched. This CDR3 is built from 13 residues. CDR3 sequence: CSVSDRGGNEQFF. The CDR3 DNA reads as TGCAGCGTTTCGGACAGGGGAGGGAATGAGCAGTTCTTC.

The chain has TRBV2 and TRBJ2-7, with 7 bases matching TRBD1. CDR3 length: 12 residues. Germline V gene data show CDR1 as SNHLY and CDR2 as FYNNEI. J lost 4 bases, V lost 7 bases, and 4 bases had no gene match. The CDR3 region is CASNGRGYEQYF. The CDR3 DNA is TGTGCCAGCAATGGCAGGGGGTACGAGCAGTACTTC.

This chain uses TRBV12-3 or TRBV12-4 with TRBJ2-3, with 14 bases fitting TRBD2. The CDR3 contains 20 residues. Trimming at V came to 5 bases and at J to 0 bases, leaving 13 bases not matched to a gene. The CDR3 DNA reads TGTGCCAGCAGTACGACTACCGGGACTAGCGGGGGCCTTAGCACAGATACGCAGTATTTT. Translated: CASSTTTGTSGGLSTDTQYF.

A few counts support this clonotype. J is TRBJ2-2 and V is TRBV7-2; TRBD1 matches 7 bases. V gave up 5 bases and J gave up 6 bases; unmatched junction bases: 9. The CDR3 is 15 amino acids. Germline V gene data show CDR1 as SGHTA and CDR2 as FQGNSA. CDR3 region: CASSPRQGRSGELFF. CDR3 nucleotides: TGTGCCAGCAGCCCTAGACAGGGCCGTTCCGGGGAGCTGTTTTTT.

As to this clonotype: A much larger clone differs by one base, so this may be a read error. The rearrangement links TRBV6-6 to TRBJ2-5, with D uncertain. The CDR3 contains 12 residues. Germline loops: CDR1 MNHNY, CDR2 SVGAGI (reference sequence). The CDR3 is CASSYTQETPYF. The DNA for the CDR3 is TGTGCCAGCAGTTACACTCAAGAGACCCCGTACTTC.

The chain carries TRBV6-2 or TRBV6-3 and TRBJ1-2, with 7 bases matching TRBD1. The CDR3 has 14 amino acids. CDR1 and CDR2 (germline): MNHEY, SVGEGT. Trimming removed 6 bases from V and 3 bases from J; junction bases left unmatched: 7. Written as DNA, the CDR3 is TGTGCCAGCAGGCGTCGGGACAGTCACTATGGCTACACCTTC. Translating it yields CASRRRDSHYGYTF.

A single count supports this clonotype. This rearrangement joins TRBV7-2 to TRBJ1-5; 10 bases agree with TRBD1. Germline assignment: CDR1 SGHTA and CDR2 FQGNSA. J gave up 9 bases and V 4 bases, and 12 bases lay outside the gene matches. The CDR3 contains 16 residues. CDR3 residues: CASSSLDRGRFSPQHF. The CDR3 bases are TGTGCCAGCAGCTCGCTCGACAGGGGGCGCTTCTCGCCCCAGCATTTT.

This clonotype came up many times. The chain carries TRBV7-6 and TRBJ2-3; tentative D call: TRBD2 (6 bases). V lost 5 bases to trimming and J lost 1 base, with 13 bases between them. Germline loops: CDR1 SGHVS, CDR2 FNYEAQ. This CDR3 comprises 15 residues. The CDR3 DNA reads TGTGCCAGCAGCAGTAGCGGCGGCGGCACAGATACGCAGTATTTT. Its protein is CASSSSGGGTDTQYF.

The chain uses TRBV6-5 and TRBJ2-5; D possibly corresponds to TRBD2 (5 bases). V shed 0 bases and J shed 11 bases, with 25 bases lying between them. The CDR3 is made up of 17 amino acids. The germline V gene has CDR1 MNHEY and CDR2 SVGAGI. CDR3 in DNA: TGTGCCAGCAGTTACTCGAGAGTTCTGGACGGGATCTCTGAGCAGTACTTC. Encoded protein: CASSYSRVLDGISEQYF.

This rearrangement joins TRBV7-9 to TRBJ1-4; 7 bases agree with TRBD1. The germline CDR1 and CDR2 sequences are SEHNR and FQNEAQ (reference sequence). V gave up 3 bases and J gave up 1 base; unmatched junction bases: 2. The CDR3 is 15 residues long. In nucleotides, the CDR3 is TGTGCCAGCAGCTTCCAGGGGGGAACTAATGAAAAACTGTTTTTT. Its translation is CASSFQGGTNEKLFF. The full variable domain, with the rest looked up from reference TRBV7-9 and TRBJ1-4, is DTGVSQNPRHKITKRGQNVTFRCDPISEHNRLYWYRQTLGQGPEFLTYFQNEAQLEKSRLLSDRFSAERPKGSFSTLEIQRTEQGDSAMYLCASSFQGGTNEKLFFGSGTQLSVL.

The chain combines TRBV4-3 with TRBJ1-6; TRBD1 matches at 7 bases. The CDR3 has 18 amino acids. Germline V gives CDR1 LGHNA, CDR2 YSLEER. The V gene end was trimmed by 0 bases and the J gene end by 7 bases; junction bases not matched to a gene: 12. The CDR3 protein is CASSQDRGEGGRNSPLHF. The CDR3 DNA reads TGCGCCAGCAGCCAAGATCGGGGAGAAGGGGGCAGAAATTCACCCCTCCACTTT.

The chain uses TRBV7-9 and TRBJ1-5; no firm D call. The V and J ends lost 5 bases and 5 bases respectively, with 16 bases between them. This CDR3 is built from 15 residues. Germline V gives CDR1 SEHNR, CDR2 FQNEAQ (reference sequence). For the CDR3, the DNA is TGTGCCAGCAGCCGCGGGTGTCGCGATCATCAGCCCCAGCATTTT. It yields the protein CASSRGCRDHQPQHF.

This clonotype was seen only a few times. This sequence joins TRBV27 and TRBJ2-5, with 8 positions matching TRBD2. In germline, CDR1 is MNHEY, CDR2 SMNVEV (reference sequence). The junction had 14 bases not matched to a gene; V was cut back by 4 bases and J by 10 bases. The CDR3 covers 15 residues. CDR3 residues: CASSSAGGPGGNQYF. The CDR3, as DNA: TGTGCCAGCAGTTCTGCGGGAGGACCCGGCGGGAACCAGTACTTC.

CDR3 in amino acids: CSVGPGASDTQYF. CDR3 coding DNA: TGCAGCGTTGGGCCCGGGGCGTCGGATACGCAGTATTTT. The chain links TRBV29-1 to TRBJ2-3; D might be TRBD1 or TRBD2, each matching 5 bases. The CDR3 sequence is 13 residues long. The germline gives CDR1 SQVTM, CDR2 ANQGSEA. V was shortened by 4 bases and J by 6 bases, with 14 bases between the two germline ends.

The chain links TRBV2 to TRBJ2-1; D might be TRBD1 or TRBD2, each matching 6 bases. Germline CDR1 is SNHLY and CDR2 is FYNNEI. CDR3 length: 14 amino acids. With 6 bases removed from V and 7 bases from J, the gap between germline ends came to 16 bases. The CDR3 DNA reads TGTGCCAGCAGCAGCACGCGGGACACGAATGAGCAGTTCTTC. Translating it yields CASSSTRDTNEQFF.

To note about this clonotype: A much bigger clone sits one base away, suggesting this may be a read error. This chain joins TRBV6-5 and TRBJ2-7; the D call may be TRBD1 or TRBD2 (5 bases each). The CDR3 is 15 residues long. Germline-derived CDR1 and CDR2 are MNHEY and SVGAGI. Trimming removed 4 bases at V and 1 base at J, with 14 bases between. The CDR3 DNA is TGTGCCAGCAGTTTAACCGGGGCTGAGTCCTACGAGCAGTACTTC. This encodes CASSLTGAESYEQYF.

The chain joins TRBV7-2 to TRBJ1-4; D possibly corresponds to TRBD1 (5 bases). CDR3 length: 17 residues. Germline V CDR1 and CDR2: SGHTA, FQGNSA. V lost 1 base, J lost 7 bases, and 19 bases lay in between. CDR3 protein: CASSLVGEGTSGEKLFF. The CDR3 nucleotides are TGTGCCAGCAGCTTAGTGGGGGAGGGGACCTCTGGTGAAAAACTGTTTTTT.

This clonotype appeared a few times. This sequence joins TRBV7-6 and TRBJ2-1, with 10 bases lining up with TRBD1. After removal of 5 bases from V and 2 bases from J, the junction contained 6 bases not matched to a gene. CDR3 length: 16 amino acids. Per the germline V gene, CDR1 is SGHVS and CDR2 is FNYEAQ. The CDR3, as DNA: TGTGCCAGCAGCCAAGCCGGGACAGGGGCCTACAATGAGCAGTTCTTC. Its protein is CASSQAGTGAYNEQFF. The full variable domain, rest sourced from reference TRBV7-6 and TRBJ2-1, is GAGVSQSPRYKVTKRGQDVALRCDPISGHVSLYWYRQALGQGPEFLTYFNYEAQQDKSGLPNDRFSAERPEGSISTLTIQRTEQRDSAMYRCASSQAGTGAYNEQFFGPGTRLTVL.

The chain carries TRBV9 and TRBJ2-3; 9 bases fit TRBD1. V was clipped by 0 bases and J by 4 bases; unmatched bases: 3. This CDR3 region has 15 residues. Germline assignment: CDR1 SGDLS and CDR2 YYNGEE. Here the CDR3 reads CASSVEGQGPDTQYF. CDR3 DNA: TGTGCCAGCAGCGTAGAGGGACAGGGCCCAGATACGCAGTATTTT.

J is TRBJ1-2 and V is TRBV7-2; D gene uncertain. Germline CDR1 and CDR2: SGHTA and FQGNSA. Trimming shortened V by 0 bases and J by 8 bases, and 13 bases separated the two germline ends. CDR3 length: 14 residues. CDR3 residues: CASSLAGRVHGYTF. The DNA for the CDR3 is TGTGCCAGCAGCTTAGCGGGTAGGGTCCACGGCTACACCTTC.

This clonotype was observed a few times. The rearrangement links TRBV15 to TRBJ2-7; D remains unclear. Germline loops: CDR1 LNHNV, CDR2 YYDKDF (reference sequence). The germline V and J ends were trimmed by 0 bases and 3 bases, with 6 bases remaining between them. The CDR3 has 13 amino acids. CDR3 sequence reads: CATSRDRSYEQYF. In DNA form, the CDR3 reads TGTGCCACCAGCAGAGACAGGAGCTACGAGCAGTACTTC.

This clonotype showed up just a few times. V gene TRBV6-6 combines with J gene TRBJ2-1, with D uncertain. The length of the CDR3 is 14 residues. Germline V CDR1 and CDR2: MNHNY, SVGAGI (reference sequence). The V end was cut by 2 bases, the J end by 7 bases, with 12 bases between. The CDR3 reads CASSYVPSVNEQFF. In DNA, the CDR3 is TGTGCCAGCAGTTACGTCCCCTCGGTGAATGAGCAGTTCTTC.

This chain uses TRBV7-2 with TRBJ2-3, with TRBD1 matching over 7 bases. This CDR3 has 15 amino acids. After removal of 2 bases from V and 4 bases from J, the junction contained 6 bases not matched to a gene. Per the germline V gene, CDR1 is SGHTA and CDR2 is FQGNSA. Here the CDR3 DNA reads TGTGCCAGCAGCTTAAGACTCGGGACAGCAGATACGCAGTATTTT. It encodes CASSLRLGTADTQYF. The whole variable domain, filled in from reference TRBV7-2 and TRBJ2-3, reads GAGVSQSPSNKVTEKGKDVELRCDPISGHTALYWYRQSLGQGLEFLIYFQGNSAPDKSGLPSDRFSAERTGGSVSTLTIQRTQQEDSAVYLCASSLRLGTADTQYFGPGTRLTVL.

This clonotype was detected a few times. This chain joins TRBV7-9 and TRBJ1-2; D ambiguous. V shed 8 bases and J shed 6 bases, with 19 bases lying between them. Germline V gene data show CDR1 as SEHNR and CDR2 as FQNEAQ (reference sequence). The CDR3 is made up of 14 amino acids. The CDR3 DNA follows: TGTGCCAGCGGCTATGCAACGGGAATCAATGGCTACACCTTC. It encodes CASGYATGINGYTF.